This TCR beta chain was observed in a study of metastatic and nonmetastatic thyroid tumors. Study-wide context: For malignant and benign thyroid patients, tumor or nodule tissue and blood were the sources whose repertoires were compared.

Until they underwent thyroid surgery, no patient had received any treatment. CDR3 length: 12 amino acids. Germline V gene sequence: CDR1 DFQATT, CDR2 SNEGSKA (reference sequence). The V and J ends lost 3 bases and 4 bases respectively, with 10 bases between them. Study processing details: A papillary thyroid cancer distant-metastasis classifier was built from CDR3 differences across clinicopathological groups. Using MiXCR, TCRdb re-called clones from the PCR reads. TCRdb, rather than the study authors, made the V and J calls. This sample yields tens of thousands of clones, of which roughly an eighth are seen a single time; about 11% belongs to the top ten.

Sequenced input: blood. The chain is built from TRBV20-1 and TRBJ2-7; D ambiguous. The TCR originated in a female donor with papillary thyroid cancer or a benign thyroid nodule (not recorded which). Some clones in this sample may be carry-over from other donors' samples. The CDR3 nucleotides read TGCAGTGCTAGTTCTACGGGTTACGAGCAGTACTTC. Its protein is CSASSTGYEQYF.